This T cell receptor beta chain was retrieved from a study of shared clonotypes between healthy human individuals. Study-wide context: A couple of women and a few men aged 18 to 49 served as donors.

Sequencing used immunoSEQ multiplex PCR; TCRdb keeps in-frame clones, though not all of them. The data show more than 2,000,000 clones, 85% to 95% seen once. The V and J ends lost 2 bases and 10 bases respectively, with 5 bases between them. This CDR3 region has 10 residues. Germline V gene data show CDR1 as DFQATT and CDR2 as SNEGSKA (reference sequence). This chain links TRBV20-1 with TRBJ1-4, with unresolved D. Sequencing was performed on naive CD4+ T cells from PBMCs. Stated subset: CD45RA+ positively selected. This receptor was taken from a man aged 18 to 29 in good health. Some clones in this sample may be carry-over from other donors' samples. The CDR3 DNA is TGCAGTGCTAGATCGGGAAAACTGTTTTTT. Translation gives CSARSGKLFF.